This T cell receptor beta chain was recovered during a study of blood T cell repertoires in COVID-19. Sequencing was performed with immunoSEQ multiplex PCR; in TCRdb, only in-frame clones are kept and a portion is missing. The sample records fewer than 300,000 clones, 84% being singletons. Losses at the gene ends were 5 bases for V and 4 bases for J; bases not matched to a gene: 7. Germline CDR1 is SNHLY and CDR2 is FYNNEI. CDR3 size: 16 residues. The chain is built from TRBV2 and TRBJ2-1; TRBD2 matches 11 bases. The specimen sequenced was peripheral blood. This clonotype was obtained from a human donor in a cohort sampled during active COVID-19. This CDR3 is CASSSRLAGRYNEQFF. The CDR3 nucleotides are TGTGCCAGCAGTTCCAGACTAGCGGGACGATACAATGAGCAGTTCTTC.